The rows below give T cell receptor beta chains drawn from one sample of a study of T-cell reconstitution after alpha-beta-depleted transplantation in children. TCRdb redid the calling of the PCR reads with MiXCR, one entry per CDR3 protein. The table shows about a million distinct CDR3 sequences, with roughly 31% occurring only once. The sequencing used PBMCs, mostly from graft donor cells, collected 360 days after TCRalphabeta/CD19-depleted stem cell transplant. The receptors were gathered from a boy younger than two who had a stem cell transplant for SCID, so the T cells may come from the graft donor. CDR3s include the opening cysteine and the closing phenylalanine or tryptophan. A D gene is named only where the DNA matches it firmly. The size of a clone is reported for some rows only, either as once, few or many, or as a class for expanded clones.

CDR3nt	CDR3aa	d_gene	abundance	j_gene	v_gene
TGTGCCAGCAGTTTAACACTAGCGGGGGGCGGGGAGCTGTTTTTT	CASSLTLAGGGELFF	TRBD2	.	TRBJ2-2	TRBV12-3/TRBV12-4
TGTGCCAGCAGCCAAGCAGGGGGCGGCGAGCAGTACTTC	CASSQAGGGEQYF	TRBD1	few	TRBJ2-7	TRBV3-1
TGCGCCAGCAGCCAAGGGGTGTACCAAGAGACCCAGTACTTC	CASSQGVYQETQYF	.	few	TRBJ2-5	TRBV4-3
TGTGCCAGCAGCGTCCGGGTGCCCCATAGTACGAACACTGAAGCTTTCTTT	CASSVRVPHSTNTEAFF	.	.	TRBJ1-1	TRBV11-1
TGCGCCAGCAGCCAAGAGCACCGGGACAGGGCCTACGAGCAGTACTTC	CASSQEHRDRAYEQYF	TRBD1	few	TRBJ2-7	TRBV4-3
TGTGCCAGCAGCGTGGGCGGGGGGGACAACAATGAGCAGTTCTTC	CASSVGGGDNNEQFF	TRBD2	few	TRBJ2-1	TRBV9
TGTGCCACCAGTCACCAAGGCAACGAGCAGTACTTC	CATSHQGNEQYF	.	few	TRBJ2-7	TRBV24-1
TGTGCCAGCATCCTCCAGCCCGGCTATGGCTACACCTTC	CASILQPGYGYTF	.	few	TRBJ1-2	TRBV12-3/TRBV12-4
TGTGCCAGCAGGAACGGGGACGAGACCCAGTACTTC	CASRNGDETQYF	.	.	TRBJ2-5	TRBV7-9
TGTGCCAGCAGAGCCCTTGGGTATGGCTACACCTTC	CASRALGYGYTF	.	.	TRBJ1-2	TRBV6-1
TGCGCCAGCAGCCCTCTAAACCTGGCCGGGGCAGATACGCAGTATTTT	CASSPLNLAGADTQYF	.	.	TRBJ2-3	TRBV5-1
TGTGCCAGCAGTCCAGACTGGACGGACCAAGAGACCCAGTACTTC	CASSPDWTDQETQYF	.	.	TRBJ2-5	TRBV12-3/TRBV12-4